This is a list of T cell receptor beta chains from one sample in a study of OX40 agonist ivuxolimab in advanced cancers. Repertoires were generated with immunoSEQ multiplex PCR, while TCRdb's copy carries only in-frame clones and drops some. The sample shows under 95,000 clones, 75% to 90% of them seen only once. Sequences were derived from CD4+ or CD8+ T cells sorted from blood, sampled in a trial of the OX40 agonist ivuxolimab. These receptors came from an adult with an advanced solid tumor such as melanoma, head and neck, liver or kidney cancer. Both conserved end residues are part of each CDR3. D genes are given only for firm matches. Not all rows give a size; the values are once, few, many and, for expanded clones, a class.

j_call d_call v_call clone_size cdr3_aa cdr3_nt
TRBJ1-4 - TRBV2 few CASSSRGVHIF TGTGCCAGCAGTTCCAGGGGAGTTCACATTTTT
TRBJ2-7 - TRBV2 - CATRGTPSSYEQYF TGTGCCACCCGGGGCACCCCGAGCTCCTACGAGCAGTACTTC
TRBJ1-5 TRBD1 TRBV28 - CASSRKTGGGNQPQHF TGTGCCAGCAGTCGTAAGACAGGGGGCGGCAATCAGCCCCAGCATTTT
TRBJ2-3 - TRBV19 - CASRKGDRTDTQYF TGTGCCAGTAGGAAGGGGGATCGGACAGATACGCAGTATTTT
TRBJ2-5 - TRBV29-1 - CSVGGVSITETQYF TGCAGCGTTGGAGGGGTCAGTATTACGGAGACCCAGTACTTC
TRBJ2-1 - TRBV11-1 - CASSLGAGAGDEQFF TGTGCCAGCAGCTTAGGGGCAGGGGCAGGGGATGAGCAGTTCTTC
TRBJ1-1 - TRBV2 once CASSEMGGGSTEAFF TGTGCCAGCAGTGAAATGGGGGGCGGGAGTACTGAAGCTTTCTTT
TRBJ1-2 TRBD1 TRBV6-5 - CASSYDREGYGYTF TGTGCCAGCAGTTACGACAGGGAGGGCTATGGCTACACCTTC
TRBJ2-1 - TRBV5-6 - CASSSLSGRGAYNEQFF TGTGCCAGCAGCTCACTAAGTGGGCGGGGCGCCTACAATGAGCAGTTCTTC
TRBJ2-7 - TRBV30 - CAWQSSYEQYF TGTGCCTGGCAGAGCTCCTACGAGCAGTACTTC
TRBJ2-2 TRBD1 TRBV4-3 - CASSQGESRGTGELFF TGCGCCAGCAGCCAAGGGGAATCCAGGGGGACCGGGGAGCTGTTTTTT
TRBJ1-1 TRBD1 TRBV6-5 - CASSQRTGDTEAFF TGTGCCAGCAGTCAGCGGACAGGGGACACTGAAGCTTTCTTT
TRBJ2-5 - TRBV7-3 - CASSLNPVGNQETQYF TGTGCCAGCAGCTTAAACCCTGTCGGCAACCAAGAGACCCAGTACTTC
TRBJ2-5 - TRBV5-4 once CASSFSGRPETQYF TGTGCCAGCAGCTTTAGTGGAAGGCCAGAGACCCAGTACTTC
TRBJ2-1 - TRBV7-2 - CASSLGLAHYNEQFF TGTGCCAGCAGCTTAGGTCTAGCACATTACAATGAGCAGTTCTTC
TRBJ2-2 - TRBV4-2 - CASSHGGDTGELFF TGTGCCAGCAGCCACGGGGGCGACACCGGGGAGCTGTTTTTT
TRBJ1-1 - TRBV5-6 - CASSADLGGHTEAFF TGTGCCAGCAGCGCGGATCTGGGGGGACACACTGAAGCTTTCTTT
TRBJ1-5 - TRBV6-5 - CASSPGGLNYQPQHF TGTGCCAGCAGTCCGGGGGGGCTAAATTATCAGCCCCAGCATTTT
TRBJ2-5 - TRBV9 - CASSVAGQETQYF TGTGCCAGCAGCGTAGCAGGACAAGAGACCCAGTACTTC
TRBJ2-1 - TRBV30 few CAWRYQAHEQFF TGTGCCTGGAGGTATCAGGCCCATGAGCAGTTCTTC
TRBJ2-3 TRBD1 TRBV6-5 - CASSSGQGAPPGTQYF TGTGCCAGCAGTTCCGGACAGGGGGCTCCCCCCGGCACGCAGTATTTT
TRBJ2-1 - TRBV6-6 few CASSQQGQGTYNEQFF TGTGCCAGCAGCCAGCAGGGTCAGGGTACCTACAATGAGCAGTTCTTC
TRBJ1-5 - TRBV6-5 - CASSYSPGEDQPQHF TGTGCCAGCAGTTACTCCCCCGGAGAGGATCAGCCCCAGCATTTT
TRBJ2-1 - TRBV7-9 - CASSPVRTSNEQFF TGTGCCAGCAGCCCCGTGAGGACCTCCAATGAGCAGTTCTTC
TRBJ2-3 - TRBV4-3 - CASSQGADWGSTDTQYF TGCGCCAGCAGCCAAGGGGCTGACTGGGGCTCCACAGATACGCAGTATTTT
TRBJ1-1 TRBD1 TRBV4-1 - CASSQQTGAFEAFF TGCGCCAGCAGCCAGCAGACAGGGGCGTTTGAAGCTTTCTTT
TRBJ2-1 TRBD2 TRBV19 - CASQRGGQNEQFF TGTGCCAGTCAGCGGGGGGGCCAGAATGAGCAGTTCTTC
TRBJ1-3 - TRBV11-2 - CASSLSGGSRGNTIYF TGTGCCAGCAGCTTGAGTGGGGGGTCTCGGGGGAACACCATATATTTT
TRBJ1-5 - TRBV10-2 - CASRGETNQPQHF TGCGCCAGCAGAGGGGAGACCAATCAGCCCCAGCATTTT
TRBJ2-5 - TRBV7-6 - CASSPRVPQETQYF TGTGCCAGCAGCCCCCGGGTCCCCCAAGAGACCCAGTACTTC
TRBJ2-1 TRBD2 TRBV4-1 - CASSLPSGGVRNEQFF TGCGCCAGCAGCCTTCCCAGCGGGGGGGTTCGAAATGAGCAGTTCTTC
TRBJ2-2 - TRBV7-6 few CASIGGIGGELFF TGTGCCAGCATAGGGGGGATCGGCGGGGAGCTGTTTTTT
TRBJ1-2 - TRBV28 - CASSLNGYGYTF TGTGCCAGCAGTTTGAATGGCTATGGCTACACCTTC
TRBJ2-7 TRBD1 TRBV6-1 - CASRRPGQSYEQYF TGTGCCAGCAGACGCCCGGGACAGAGCTACGAGCAGTACTTC
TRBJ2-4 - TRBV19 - CASSEQQSGIQYF TGTGCCAGTAGTGAACAGCAAAGCGGTATTCAGTACTTC
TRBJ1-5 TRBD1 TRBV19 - CATTQGQADNQPQHF TGTGCCACGACGCAAGGACAGGCGGATAATCAGCCCCAGCATTTT
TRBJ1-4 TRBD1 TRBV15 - CATSRDQETGGTTNEKLFF TGTGCCACCAGCAGAGATCAGGAGACAGGGGGAACAACTAATGAAAAACTGTTTTTT
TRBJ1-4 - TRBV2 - CASSEAGQTNEKLFF TGTGCCAGCAGTGAAGCGGGGCAAACTAATGAAAAACTGTTTTTT
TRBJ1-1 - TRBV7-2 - CASSTVFGNTEAFF TGTGCCAGCAGCACCGTATTTGGGAACACTGAAGCTTTCTTT
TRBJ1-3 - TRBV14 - CASSQVPGSGNTIYF TGTGCCAGCAGCCAAGTACCGGGGTCTGGAAACACCATATATTTT
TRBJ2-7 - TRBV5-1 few CASSLVGYEQYF TGCGCCAGCAGCTTGGTTGGGTACGAGCAGTACTTC
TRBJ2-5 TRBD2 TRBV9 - CASSVQAGGLETQYF TGTGCCAGCAGCGTACAAGCGGGGGGGTTGGAGACCCAGTACTTC
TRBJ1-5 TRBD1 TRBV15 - CATSRDSWDRVNQPQHF TGTGCCACCAGCAGAGATAGCTGGGACAGGGTTAATCAGCCCCAGCATTTT
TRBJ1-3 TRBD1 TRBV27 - CASGKQGSSGNTIYF TGTGCCAGCGGGAAACAGGGGAGCTCTGGAAACACCATATATTTT
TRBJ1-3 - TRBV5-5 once CASSLFGQERNTIYF TGTGCCAGCAGCTTGTTCGGCCAAGAAAGAAACACCATATATTTT
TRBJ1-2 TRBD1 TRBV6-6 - CASSRGQDTNYGYTF TGTGCCAGCAGTCGGGGACAGGATACTAACTATGGCTACACCTTC
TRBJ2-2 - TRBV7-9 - CASSVSTGRRNTGELFF TGTGCCAGCAGCGTCTCAACAGGGAGGAGGAACACCGGGGAGCTGTTTTTT
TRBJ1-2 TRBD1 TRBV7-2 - CASSFGTVYGYTF TGTGCCAGCAGCTTTGGGACAGTCTATGGCTACACCTTC
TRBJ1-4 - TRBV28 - CASSLAREWSEKLFF TGTGCCAGCAGTTTAGCGCGGGAATGGAGTGAAAAACTGTTTTTT
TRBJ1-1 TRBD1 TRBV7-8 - CASSDQQGGNTEAFF TGTGCCAGCAGCGACCAACAGGGGGGGAACACTGAAGCTTTCTTT
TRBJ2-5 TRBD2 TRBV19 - CASSYGGAGETQYF TGTGCCAGTAGTTACGGGGGGGCCGGGGAGACCCAGTACTTC
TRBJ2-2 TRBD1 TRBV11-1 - CASSFGQGGTGELFF TGTGCCAGCAGCTTTGGACAGGGGGGGACCGGGGAGCTGTTTTTT
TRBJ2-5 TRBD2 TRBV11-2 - CASSSPPAGEQYF TGTGCCAGCAGCTCTCCTCCTGCGGGGGAGCAGTACTTC
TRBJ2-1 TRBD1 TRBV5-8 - CASSHSDRGQYNEQFF TGTGCCAGCAGTCATTCTGACAGGGGGCAATACAATGAGCAGTTCTTC
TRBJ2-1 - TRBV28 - CASSKQGNEQFF TGTGCCAGCAGTAAACAGGGAAATGAGCAGTTCTTC
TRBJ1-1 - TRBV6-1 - CASEEEGNTEAFF TGTGCCAGCGAAGAGGAGGGGAACACTGAAGCTTTCTTT
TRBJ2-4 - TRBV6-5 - CASRDIAKNIQYF TGTGCCAGCAGGGACATAGCCAAAAACATTCAGTACTTC
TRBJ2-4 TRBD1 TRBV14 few CASSHTGQGNIQYF TGTGCCAGCAGCCATACCGGACAGGGAAACATTCAGTACTTC